This T cell receptor (beta chain) was captured in a study of neurological immune-mediated disorders. General study findings and limits: TCR clonal expansion peaked in HTLV-1-associated myelopathy patients and was lowest in multiple sclerosis patients.

This clonotype was recorded once. Its cognate antigen is unknown. Over 160 million TCR-beta sequences from 15-18 subjects were obtained in each sequencing run. Using its own MiXCR run on the 5' RACE reads, TCRdb lists one record per CDR3 protein. The sample yields some 37,000 distinct CDR3 sequences, about a tenth seen once. The receptor was derived from a woman in her twenties or thirties with HTLV-1-associated myelopathy (HAM/TSP). The sample consisted of PBMCs.

The CDR3 DNA reads as TGTGCCTGGCGTCGACAGAATTCCTACGAGCAGTACTTC. It translates to CAWRRQNSYEQYF. The chain employs TRBV30 and TRBJ2-7; a weak D match, TRBD1 (5 bases). V was trimmed by 5 bases and J by 1 base, leaving 12 bases between them. This CDR3 comprises 13 residues. Germline values: CDR1 GTSNPN, CDR2 SVGIG (reference sequence).